These T cell receptor beta chains were read from a single sample in a study of blood T cell repertoires in COVID-19. Method: immunoSEQ multiplex PCR; TCRdb's copy keeps in-frame clones and lacks some. Here the sample spans around 40,000 clones, around 93% being singletons. Source material: peripheral blood. The receptors derive from a human donor in a cohort sampled during active COVID-19. The CDR3 runs from the conserved cysteine through the conserved F or W. A D gene is named only where the DNA matches it firmly. Rows may omit the clone size; those that give it use once, few, many or a size class.

>13|.|TRBD1|TRBV11-2|TRBJ1-2
CASSHGQGDGYTF
TGTGCCAGCAGCCACGGACAGGGTGACGGCTACACCTTC
>16|.|TRBD1|TRBV4-3|TRBJ1-2
CASRPDRVGEVYGYTF
TGCGCCAGCAGACCCGACAGGGTCGGGGAAGTATATGGCTACACCTTC
>15|.|.|TRBV9|TRBJ1-4
CASSVVGDLREKLFF
TGTGCCAGCAGCGTAGTTGGAGATCTTCGGGAAAAACTGTTTTTT
>12|.|.|TRBV12-3/TRBV12-4|TRBJ2-5
CASSPGTPPQYF
TGTGCCAGCAGTCCCGGGACTCCTCCCCAGTACTTC
>15|.|TRBD1|TRBV6-5|TRBJ2-1
CASRATGVRYNEQFF
TGTGCCAGCAGGGCGACAGGGGTCAGATACAATGAGCAGTTCTTC
>13|.|.|TRBV2|TRBJ1-2
CARTGGRAYGYTF
TGTGCCAGGACGGGGGGCAGGGCATATGGCTACACCTTC
>16|.|TRBD2|TRBV7-8|TRBJ2-7
CASSLSGTSGRLEQYF
TGTGCCAGCAGCTTATCGGGGACTAGCGGGAGGCTCGAGCAGTACTTC
>19|.|TRBD2|TRBV18|TRBJ2-3
CASSPTPGLAGVRTDTQYF
TGTGCCAGCTCACCAACTCCGGGACTAGCGGGGGTGAGGACAGATACGCAGTATTTT
>15|once|TRBD1|TRBV19|TRBJ2-1
CASRNRQGVGNEQFF
TGTGCCAGTAGGAATCGACAGGGAGTGGGGAATGAGCAGTTCTTC
>16|.|TRBD2|TRBV7-2|TRBJ2-3
CASSKIAGGWTDTQYF
TGTGCCAGCAGCAAAATAGCGGGGGGGTGGACAGATACGCAGTATTTT
>15|once|.|TRBV7-8|TRBJ2-7
CASSRGPSVSYEQYF
TGTGCCAGCAGCCGAGGCCCTAGCGTCTCCTACGAGCAGTACTTC
>15|.|TRBD1|TRBV18|TRBJ1-1
CASSPPGTGLTEAFF
TGTGCCAGCTCACCACCAGGGACAGGGCTCACTGAAGCTTTCTTT
>15|.|TRBD1|TRBV18|TRBJ1-3
CASSPRDSSGNTIYF
TGTGCCAGCTCACCCCGGGACAGCTCTGGAAACACCATATATTTT
>15|.|.|TRBV6-1|TRBJ1-2
CASSEGTVNGGGYTF
TGTGCCAGCAGTGAAGGGACAGTTAATGGCGGTGGCTACACCTTC
>16|.|TRBD1|TRBV28|TRBJ2-7
CASSLGGQGGFYEQYF
TGTGCCAGCAGTTTAGGGGGACAGGGCGGGTTCTACGAGCAGTACTTC
>16|.|TRBD2|TRBV7-2|TRBJ2-1
CASSLLTSGSGNEQFF
TGTGCCAGCAGCTTGCTGACTAGCGGGAGCGGCAATGAGCAGTTCTTC
>14|.|.|TRBV5-1|TRBJ2-7
CASSASGQGNEQYF
TGCGCCAGCAGCGCGTCGGGACAAGGGAACGAGCAGTACTTC
>14|.|.|TRBV19|TRBJ2-7
CASSDLQGSYEQYF
TGTGCCAGTAGCGACTTACAGGGCTCCTACGAGCAGTACTTC
>16|.|.|TRBV18|TRBJ2-7
CASSPDPRYRDYEQYF
TGTGCCAGCTCACCCGATCCCCGGTACCGAGACTACGAGCAGTACTTC
>17|.|TRBD1|TRBV14|TRBJ2-3
CASSQGFRGKKTDTQYF
TGTGCCAGCAGCCAAGGGTTCAGGGGGAAAAAGACAGATACGCAGTATTTT
>15|.|.|TRBV7-2|TRBJ1-6
CASSSFPGVNSPLHF
TGTGCCAGCAGCTCATTCCCAGGGGTTAATTCACCCCTCCACTTT
>15|.|.|TRBV19|TRBJ2-3
CASSMQAGPLDTQYF
TGTGCCAGTAGTATGCAGGCCGGTCCTCTGGATACGCAGTATTTT
>14|.|.|TRBV3-1/TRBV3-2|TRBJ2-5
CASSQGVIQETQYF
TGTGCCAGCAGCCAGGGAGTTATCCAAGAGACCCAGTACTTC
>19|.|TRBD1|TRBV30|TRBJ2-5
CAWSESPGQGGGWRETQYF
TGTGCCTGGAGTGAATCCCCGGGACAGGGGGGGGGTTGGCGAGAGACCCAGTACTTC
>13|.|.|TRBV28|TRBJ1-2
CAGGGGANYGYTF
TGTGCCGGCGGGGGGGGCGCCAACTATGGCTACACCTTC
>16|.|TRBD1|TRBV7-8|TRBJ2-1
CASSPNAGTGGTEQFF
TGTGCCAGCAGCCCCAATGCCGGGACAGGTGGCACGGAGCAGTTCTTC
>11|few|.|TRBV10-3|TRBJ1-2
CAISEVEGYTF
TGTGCCATCAGTGAGGTCGAGGGCTACACCTTC
>12|.|TRBD1|TRBV4-1|TRBJ1-4
CAGQGANEKLFF
TGCGCCGGCCAGGGGGCTAATGAAAAACTGTTTTTT
>14|.|.|TRBV5-1|TRBJ1-1
CASSLGTMNTEAFF
TGCGCCAGCAGCTTGGGGACTATGAACACTGAAGCTTTCTTT
>13|.|.|TRBV12-3/TRBV12-4|TRBJ1-2
CASRATGSDGYTF
TGTGCCAGCAGAGCTACAGGGTCGGATGGCTACACCTTC
>16|.|TRBD2|TRBV18|TRBJ2-7
CASSPTLAGGSGEQYF
TGTGCCAGCTCACCAACCCTAGCGGGCGGCTCGGGGGAGCAGTACTTC
>13|.|TRBD1|TRBV19|TRBJ2-1
CASSIGLRGEQFF
TGTGCCAGTAGTATCGGACTCAGGGGGGAGCAGTTCTTC
>14|.|.|TRBV10-3|TRBJ1-6
CATTQGFRNSPLHF
TGTGCCACCACCCAGGGGTTTAGGAATTCACCCCTCCACTTT
>13|.|.|TRBV11-2|TRBJ2-3
CASNGLVQVKQYF
TGTGCCAGCAATGGATTGGTCCAGGTGAAGCAGTATTTT
>14|.|TRBD1|TRBV9|TRBJ1-2
CASSDGTGGLGYTF
TGTGCCAGCAGCGACGGGACAGGGGGCCTTGGCTACACCTTC